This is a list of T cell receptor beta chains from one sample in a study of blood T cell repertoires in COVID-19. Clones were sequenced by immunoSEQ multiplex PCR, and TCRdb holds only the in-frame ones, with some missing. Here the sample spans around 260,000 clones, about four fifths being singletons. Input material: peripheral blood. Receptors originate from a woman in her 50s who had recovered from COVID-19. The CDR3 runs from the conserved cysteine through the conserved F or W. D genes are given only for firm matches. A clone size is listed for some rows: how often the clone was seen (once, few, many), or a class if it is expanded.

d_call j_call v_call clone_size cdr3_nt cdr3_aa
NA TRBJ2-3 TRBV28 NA TGTGCCAGCAGCAAACAGGGCACAGATACGCAGTATTTT CASSKQGTDTQYF
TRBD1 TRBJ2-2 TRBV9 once TGTGCCAGCAGCGGAACCGGGACAGGGACCGGGGAGCTGTTTTTT CASSGTGTGTGELFF
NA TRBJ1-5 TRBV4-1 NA TGCGCCAGCAGCCAATCGACAGACTTGGGGCCCCAGCATTTT CASSQSTDLGPQHF
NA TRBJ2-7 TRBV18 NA TGTGCCAGCTCACCCGGACCGTTCAGGGGAGTGCGGTACGAGCAGTACTTC CASSPGPFRGVRYEQYF
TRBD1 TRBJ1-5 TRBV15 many TGTGCCACCAGCGACCGGGACAGGGGGAACCATCAGCCCCAGCATTTT CATSDRDRGNHQPQHF
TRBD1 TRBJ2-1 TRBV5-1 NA TGCGCCAGCAGCTTGTCATCAGGGGGCTACAATGAGCAGTTCTTC CASSLSSGGYNEQFF
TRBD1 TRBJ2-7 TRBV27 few TGTGCCAGCAGTTCCGAAAGGACAGGGGGAATTTACGAGCAGTACTTC CASSSERTGGIYEQYF
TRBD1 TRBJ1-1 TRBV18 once TGTGCCAGCTCACGAGACAGGGATGAAGCTTTCTTT CASSRDRDEAFF
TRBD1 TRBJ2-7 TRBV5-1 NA TGCGCCAGCAGCCCCACCGGACAGGCCTCCTACGAGCAGTACTTC CASSPTGQASYEQYF
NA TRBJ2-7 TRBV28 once TGTGCCAGCAGTCTACCCTCAGTGCCTAGGGAGCAGTACTTC CASSLPSVPREQYF
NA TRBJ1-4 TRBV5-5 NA TGTGCCAGCAGCTTAAGAGGGAACGATGAAAAACTGTTTTTT CASSLRGNDEKLFF
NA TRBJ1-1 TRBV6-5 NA TGTGCCAGCAGCCTGACAGTCGTGAACACTGAAGCTTTCTTT CASSLTVVNTEAFF
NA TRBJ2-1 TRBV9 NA TGTGCCAGCAATACAGGGAGCGATGAGCAGTTCTTC CASNTGSDEQFF
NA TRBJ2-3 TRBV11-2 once TGTGCCAGCAGCTTAGCATTGGCAGGGGATACGCAGTATTTT CASSLALAGDTQYF
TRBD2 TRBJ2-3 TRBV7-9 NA TGTGCCAGCAGCTCCCTAGCGGGGGGCACAGATACGCAGTATTTT CASSSLAGGTDTQYF
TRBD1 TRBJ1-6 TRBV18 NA TGTGCCAGCTCCCTCTCCGGACAGGGGAATTCACCCCTCCACTTT CASSLSGQGNSPLHF
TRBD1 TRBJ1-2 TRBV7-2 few TGTGCCAGCAGCTTAGGGACAGGGGGCGTCTATGGCTACACCTTC CASSLGTGGVYGYTF
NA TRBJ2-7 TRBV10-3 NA TGTGCCATCAGTGAAGAGGGAGGTTTCTCCTACGAGCAGTACTTC CAISEEGGFSYEQYF
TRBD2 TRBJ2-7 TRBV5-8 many TGTGCCAGCAGCCCCGGGACTAGCGGCCTTTTTTCCTACGAGCAGTACTTC CASSPGTSGLFSYEQYF
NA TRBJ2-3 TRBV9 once TGTGCCAGCAGCGTAGGGGCTATGAGCACAGATACGCAGTATTTT CASSVGAMSTDTQYF
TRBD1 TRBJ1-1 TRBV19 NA TGTGCCAGTAGTATAGGAACAGGGGGGACGGGACTGGCTTTCTTT CASSIGTGGTGLAFF
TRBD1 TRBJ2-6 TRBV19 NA TGTGCCAGTACCCCAGGGGGAGATGGGGCCAACGTCCTGACTTTC CASTPGGDGANVLTF
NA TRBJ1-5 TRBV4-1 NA TGCGCCAGCAGCCCCCCCCTTTCGAGGCAGAGAAATCAGCCCCAGCATTTT CASSPPLSRQRNQPQHF
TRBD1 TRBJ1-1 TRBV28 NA TGTGCCAGCAGCCGGACAGGGGCCGACTATGGAGCTTTCTTT CASSRTGADYGAFF
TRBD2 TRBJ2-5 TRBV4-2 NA TGTGCCAGCAGCCAAGGAGAGGGCATCAGCGGGGGGGCCAGGAGGGGGACCCAGTACTTC CASSQGEGISGGARRGTQYF
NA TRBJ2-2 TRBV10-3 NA TGTGCCATCAGCCGCCCCAGTCGTGGCGGGGTGAACACCGGGGAGCTGTTTTTT CAISRPSRGGVNTGELFF
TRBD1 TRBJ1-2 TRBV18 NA TGTGCCAGCTCCCCTACCGGGACAGGGGTCGACTATGGCTACACCTTC CASSPTGTGVDYGYTF
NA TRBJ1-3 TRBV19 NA TGTGCCAGCAGTCCGGGTGCGGAGGCTGGAAACACCATATATTTT CASSPGAEAGNTIYF
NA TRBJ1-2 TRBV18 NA TGTGCCAGCTCACCTCCGGGACACGATAACTATGGCTACACCTTC CASSPPGHDNYGYTF
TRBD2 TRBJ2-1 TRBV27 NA TGTGCCAGCAGAACCCCGGGACTAGCGGGGAATGAGCAGTTCTTC CASRTPGLAGNEQFF
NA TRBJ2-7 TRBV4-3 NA TGCGCCAGCAGCCAAGATGTTTCAAACGGACTCGAGCAGTACTTC CASSQDVSNGLEQYF
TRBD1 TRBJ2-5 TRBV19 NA TGTGCCAGTAGTATTGGGACAGGGTCCCGAGAGACCCAGTACTTC CASSIGTGSRETQYF
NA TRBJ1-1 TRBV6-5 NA TGTGCCAGCAGTTACTCTTATCGGCAGGTCATTGAAGCTTTCTTT CASSYSYRQVIEAFF
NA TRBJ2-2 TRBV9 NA TGTGCCAGCAGCGTAGGATGGGGGGTGGCGGCCGGGGAGCTGTTTTTT CASSVGWGVAAGELFF
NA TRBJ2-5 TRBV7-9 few TGTGCCAGCAGCTTATCAGGGGAGACCCAGTACTTC CASSLSGETQYF
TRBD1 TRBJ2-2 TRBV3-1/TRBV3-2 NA TGTGCCAGCAGCCATGAATTCAGACAGGGATTAGCCGGGGAGCTGTTTTTT CASSHEFRQGLAGELFF
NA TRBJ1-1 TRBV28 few TGTGCCAGCAGCCCTATAGCAGGGGTGAACACTGAAGCTTTCTTT CASSPIAGVNTEAFF
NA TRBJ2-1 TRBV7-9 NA TGTGCCAGCAGCTTAGTGAGTGCCAATGAGCAGTTCTTC CASSLVSANEQFF
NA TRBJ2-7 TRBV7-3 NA TGTGCCAGCAGCTTAGGGACACCTCCGGCCTACGAGCAGTACTTC CASSLGTPPAYEQYF
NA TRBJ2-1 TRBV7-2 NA TGTGCCAGCGGGCTGGGGAGTCACCGCAACAATGAGCAGTTCTTC CASGLGSHRNNEQFF
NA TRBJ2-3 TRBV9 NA TGTGCCAGCAGTTCCCGGGGGGCAGCAGATACGCAGTATTTT CASSSRGAADTQYF
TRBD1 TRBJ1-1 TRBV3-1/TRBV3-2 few TGTGCCAGCAGCCAAGCAGGGGGCAGATCTGCAGCTTTCTTT CASSQAGGRSAAFF
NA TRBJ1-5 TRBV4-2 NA TGTGCCAGCAGCAGTTCAGGGTATCAGCCCCAGCATTTT CASSSSGYQPQHF
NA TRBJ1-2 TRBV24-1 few TGTGCCACCAGTAGGCAGGGCTATGGCTACACCTTC CATSRQGYGYTF
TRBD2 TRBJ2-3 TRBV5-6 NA TGTGCCAGCAGCTTGGCGGTGGCTAGCGGGACAGATACGCAGTATTTT CASSLAVASGTDTQYF
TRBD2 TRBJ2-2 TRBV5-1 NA TGCGCCAGCAGCTTCCAGGGCTGGAGCGGGGGCCGGACGACGAACACCGGGGAGCTGTTTTTT CASSFQGWSGGRTTNTGELFF
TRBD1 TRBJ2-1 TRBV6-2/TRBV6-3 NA TGTGCCAGCAGTCTAGACAGGGACAATGAGCAGTTCTTC CASSLDRDNEQFF
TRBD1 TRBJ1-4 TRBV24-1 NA TGTGCCACCAGACTTAGCAGGACAGGGGAAAAAACTAATGAAAAACTGTTTTTT CATRLSRTGEKTNEKLFF
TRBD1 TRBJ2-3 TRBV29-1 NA TGCAGCGTCAGACAGGGGGGCAGCACAGATACGCAGTATTTT CSVRQGGSTDTQYF
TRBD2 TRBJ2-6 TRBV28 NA TGTGCCAGCAGTTGGGGAGGGGTCCTGACTTTC CASSWGGVLTF
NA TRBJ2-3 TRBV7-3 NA TGTGCCAGCAGCTTAACGAGAGCAGGGTCAGATACGCAGTATTTT CASSLTRAGSDTQYF
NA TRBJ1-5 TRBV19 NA TGTGCCAGTAGTATCCGTGAAGGGGCTAGCAATCAGCCCCAGCATTTT CASSIREGASNQPQHF
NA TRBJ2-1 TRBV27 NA TGTGCCAGCAGTTTGTCCAGACCAGGGAATGAGCAGTTCTTC CASSLSRPGNEQFF
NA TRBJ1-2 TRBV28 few TGTGCCAGCAGGCCCGGGGGAAACTACTATGGCTACACCTTC CASRPGGNYYGYTF
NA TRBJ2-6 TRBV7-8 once TGTGCCAGCAGCTTAGAGGCACAGGTCTCTGGGGCCAACGTCCTGACTTTC CASSLEAQVSGANVLTF